These T cell receptor beta chains were read from a single sample in a study of regulatory T cells in long-lasting Graves disease. TCRdb reprocessed the multiplex PCR reads via MiXCR and lists one record per CDR3 protein. This table has about 440,000 distinct CDR3 sequences, about 15% appearing once. The same data also contributed to another study, on T cells in Graves' hyperthyroidism and ophthalmopathy.

Sequencing used peripheral blood mononuclear cells (PBMCs), obtained at new diagnosis, from a patient treated with antithyroid drugs. These receptor sequences come from a woman under 40 with Graves disease. Both conserved end residues are part of each CDR3. The D gene is left open where the match is weak. Size tells how often a clone was seen (once, few, many) or the class of an expanded clone, and some rows leave it out.

J: TRBJ2-7
V: TRBV20-1
D: TRBD2
size: few
CDR3: CSAEGLAVDYYEQYF
DNA: TGCAGTGCCGAAGGACTAGCGGTAGATTACTACGAGCAGTACTTC

J: TRBJ1-1
V: TRBV5-1
D: .
size: .
CDR3: CAGSWGTGRNTEAFF
DNA: TGCGCCGGCAGCTGGGGGACCGGAAGGAACACTGAAGCTTTCTTT

J: TRBJ1-6
V: TRBV20-1
D: TRBD1
size: few
CDR3: CSAPLGQWSSYNSPLHF
DNA: TGCAGTGCTCCACTGGGACAGTGGAGCTCCTATAATTCACCCCTCCACTTT

J: TRBJ2-7
V: TRBV12-3/TRBV12-4
D: TRBD2
size: .
CDR3: CASSLTVGTSGVSYEQYF
DNA: TGTGCCAGCAGTTTAACAGTAGGGACTAGCGGGGTCTCCTACGAGCAGTACTTC

J: TRBJ1-1
V: TRBV30
D: TRBD1
size: many
CDR3: CAWSQGARTEAFF
DNA: TGTGCCTGGAGTCAGGGGGCGCGAACTGAAGCTTTCTTT

J: TRBJ2-1
V: TRBV6-1
D: .
size: .
CDR3: CASRARDYNEQFF
DNA: TGTGCCAGCAGAGCCCGGGACTACAATGAGCAGTTCTTC

J: TRBJ1-1
V: TRBV27
D: .
size: many
CDR3: CASSLNRDAEAFF
DNA: TGTGCCAGCAGCCTAAACAGGGATGCTGAAGCTTTCTTT

J: TRBJ2-3
V: TRBV5-1
D: .
size: many
CDR3: CASSPKQADTQYF
DNA: TGCGCCAGCAGCCCCAAACAGGCAGATACGCAGTATTTT

J: TRBJ2-3
V: TRBV27
D: .
size: many
CDR3: CASSFGGGSTDTQYF
DNA: TGTGCCAGCAGTTTTGGCGGTGGTAGCACAGATACGCAGTATTTT

J: TRBJ2-3
V: TRBV7-3
D: .
size: .
CDR3: CASSPLGAAADTQYF
DNA: TGTGCCAGCAGCCCCCTTGGAGCGGCCGCAGATACGCAGTATTTT

J: TRBJ2-7
V: TRBV12-3/TRBV12-4
D: .
size: many
CDR3: CASSRTWEQYF
DNA: TGTGCCAGCAGCCGGACTTGGGAGCAGTACTTC

J: TRBJ2-3
V: TRBV7-2
D: .
size: many
CDR3: CASSLIVPATDTQYF
DNA: TGTGCCAGCAGCTTAATCGTCCCGGCCACAGATACGCAGTATTTT

J: TRBJ2-1
V: TRBV5-1
D: TRBD1
size: few
CDR3: CASRRTGGANYNEQFF
DNA: TGCGCCAGTCGTCGGACAGGGGGCGCGAATTACAATGAGCAGTTCTTC

J: TRBJ1-4
V: TRBV12-3/TRBV12-4
D: .
size: many
CDR3: CASSFDVVQDNEKLFF
DNA: TGTGCCAGCAGTTTCGACGTTGTACAAGATAATGAAAAACTGTTTTTT

J: TRBJ1-6
V: TRBV2
D: .
size: few
CDR3: CASSGGMGVYNSPLHF
DNA: TGTGCCAGCAGTGGAGGGATGGGCGTCTATAATTCACCCCTCCACTTT

J: TRBJ2-3
V: TRBV12-5
D: TRBD2
size: many
CDR3: CASGQGTSGRSADTQYF
DNA: TGTGCTAGTGGTCAGGGGACTAGCGGGAGATCAGCAGATACGCAGTATTTT

J: TRBJ2-2
V: TRBV7-3
D: .
size: once
CDR3: CASSYLGTPLNTGELFF
DNA: TGTGCCAGCAGCTACCTCGGGACTCCTTTGAACACCGGGGAGCTGTTTTTT

J: TRBJ2-4
V: TRBV7-3
D: TRBD2
size: few
CDR3: CASSLRVAGADIQYF
DNA: TGTGCCAGCAGCTTACGAGTAGCGGGAGCGGACATTCAGTACTTC

J: TRBJ1-5
V: TRBV2
D: .
size: .
CDR3: CASSEEFSGQPQHF
DNA: TGTGCCAGCAGTGAGGAATTTTCGGGTCAGCCCCAGCATTTT

J: TRBJ2-7
V: TRBV30
D: .
size: many
CDR3: CAWSRMGPYEQYF
DNA: TGTGCCTGGTCTAGGATGGGGCCCTACGAGCAGTACTTC

J: TRBJ1-1
V: TRBV29-1
D: .
size: few
CDR3: CSHKVGNTEAFF
DNA: TGCAGCCACAAAGTGGGGAACACTGAAGCTTTCTTT

J: TRBJ2-1
V: TRBV6-1
D: TRBD2
size: many
CDR3: CASSQGPTGTSGRAHNEQFF
DNA: TGTGCCAGCAGTCAGGGACCTACAGGTACTAGCGGGAGGGCCCACAATGAGCAGTTCTTC

J: TRBJ2-7
V: TRBV28
D: .
size: many
CDR3: CASKGVVYEQYF
DNA: TGTGCCAGCAAAGGGGTCGTATACGAGCAGTACTTC

J: TRBJ2-5
V: TRBV7-9
D: .
size: many
CDR3: CASSLRRSPRGAESGETQYF
DNA: TGTGCCAGCAGCCTACGGAGGAGTCCTCGGGGGGCGGAGAGTGGTGAGACCCAGTACTTC

J: TRBJ2-7
V: TRBV7-2
D: TRBD2
size: few
CDR3: CASSLAGAGFFTYEQYF
DNA: TGTGCCAGCAGCTTAGCTGGAGCGGGGTTCTTTACCTACGAGCAGTACTTC

J: TRBJ1-6
V: TRBV25-1
D: .
size: .
CDR3: CASSGSRGSSPLHF
DNA: TGTGCCAGCAGTGGCTCCCGAGGGAGTTCACCCCTCCACTTT

J: TRBJ1-3
V: TRBV28
D: .
size: .
CDR3: CASSSSGGGNTIYF
DNA: TGTGCCAGCAGTTCGTCAGGAGGCGGAAACACCATATATTTT

J: TRBJ2-3
V: TRBV6-2/TRBV6-3
D: .
size: many
CDR3: CASSKRVTADTQYF
DNA: TGTGCCAGCAGTAAGAGGGTAACAGCAGATACGCAGTATTTT

J: TRBJ1-6
V: TRBV2
D: .
size: .
CDR3: CASSDGRSSYNSPLHF
DNA: TGTGCCAGCAGTGATGGCAGGAGCTCCTATAATTCACCCCTCCACTTT

J: TRBJ2-7
V: TRBV9
D: .
size: .
CDR3: CASTHPDNAYEQYF
DNA: TGTGCCAGCACCCACCCCGACAATGCCTACGAGCAGTACTTC

J: TRBJ1-5
V: TRBV20-1
D: .
size: few
CDR3: CSASNPGGSGQPQHF
DNA: TGCAGTGCTAGTAACCCCGGAGGGTCCGGACAGCCCCAGCATTTT

J: TRBJ2-3
V: TRBV9
D: TRBD2
size: many
CDR3: CASSPTELAGGSTDTQYF
DNA: TGTGCCAGCAGCCCAACAGAACTAGCGGGAGGAAGCACAGATACGCAGTATTTT

J: TRBJ2-1
V: TRBV11-1
D: .
size: .
CDR3: CASSQDQISGSDNEQFF
DNA: TGTGCCAGCAGCCAAGATCAGATCTCCGGATCTGACAATGAGCAGTTCTTC

J: TRBJ1-1
V: TRBV6-1
D: .
size: many
CDR3: CASRPLGGFTEAFF
DNA: TGTGCCAGCAGGCCCCTAGGGGGGTTCACTGAAGCTTTCTTT

J: TRBJ2-1
V: TRBV7-3
D: TRBD2
size: few
CDR3: CASSIGLAGAHEQFF
DNA: TGTGCCAGCAGCATAGGACTAGCGGGAGCGCATGAGCAGTTCTTC

J: TRBJ2-4
V: TRBV11-2
D: .
size: many
CDR3: CASSLRRQARAKNIQYF
DNA: TGTGCCAGCAGCCTACGGAGGCAAGCCCGAGCCAAAAACATTCAGTACTTC

J: TRBJ2-1
V: TRBV5-4
D: .
size: .
CDR3: CASSHTGSHEQFF
DNA: TGTGCCAGCAGCCATACAGGGTCCCATGAGCAGTTCTTC

J: TRBJ1-5
V: TRBV5-1
D: .
size: .
CDR3: CASSLDGGKEDLDF
DNA: TGCGCCAGCAGCTTGGACGGGGGAAAGGAAGACTTGGATTTT

J: TRBJ2-6
V: TRBV12-3/TRBV12-4
D: .
size: many
CDR3: CASSPVGLSGANVLTF
DNA: TGTGCCAGCAGTCCCGTTGGTCTTTCTGGGGCCAACGTCTTGACTTTC

J: TRBJ1-6
V: TRBV9
D: .
size: few
CDR3: CASSVSAKALGSPLHF
DNA: TGTGCCAGCAGCGTATCAGCAAAGGCCTTGGGTTCACCCCTCCACTTT

J: TRBJ2-7
V: TRBV7-9
D: TRBD2
size: few
CDR3: CASSPSKTSGIHEQYF
DNA: TGTGCCAGCAGCCCATCTAAGACTAGCGGGATCCACGAGCAGTACTTC

J: TRBJ2-1
V: TRBV5-1
D: .
size: many
CDR3: CASSLLVAEQFF
DNA: TGCGCCAGCAGCCTGCTAGTCGCCGAGCAGTTCTTC

J: TRBJ2-4
V: TRBV24-1
D: .
size: .
CDR3: CATSDYLGNIQYF
DNA: TGTGCCACCAGTGATTACCTGGGGAACATTCAGTACTTC

J: TRBJ1-2
V: TRBV2
D: .
size: many
CDR3: CASSKDYGYTF
DNA: TGTGCCAGCAGTAAGGACTATGGCTACACCTTC

J: TRBJ2-3
V: TRBV20-1
D: TRBD2
size: many
CDR3: CSAREILGAGADTQYF
DNA: TGCAGTGCTAGAGAGATTTTGGGAGCGGGAGCGGATACGCAGTATTTT

J: TRBJ1-2
V: TRBV6-5
D: .
size: many
CDR3: CASSYSETYGYTF
DNA: TGTGCCAGCAGTTACTCGGAGACCTATGGCTACACCTTC

J: TRBJ1-1
V: TRBV7-9
D: .
size: .
CDR3: CASSVGPYQHMNTEAFF
DNA: TGTGCCAGCAGCGTGGGACCTTACCAACACATGAACACTGAAGCTTTCTTT

J: TRBJ2-2
V: TRBV12-3/TRBV12-4
D: .
size: many
CDR3: CASRAQETGELFF
DNA: TGTGCCAGCAGAGCACAGGAGACCGGGGAGCTGTTTTTT

J: TRBJ1-1
V: TRBV11-1
D: .
size: .
CDR3: CASSQESAKSTEAFF
DNA: TGCGCCAGCAGCCAAGAATCGGCGAAGAGCACTGAAGCTTTCTTT

J: TRBJ2-7
V: TRBV3-1
D: .
size: few
CDR3: CASSQFQGIGYEQYF
DNA: TGTGCCAGCAGCCAATTCCAGGGTATCGGGTACGAGCAGTACTTC

J: TRBJ2-1
V: TRBV18
D: TRBD2
size: many
CDR3: CASSPRRLAGSGEQFF
DNA: TGTGCCAGCTCACCACGGCGGCTAGCGGGATCTGGGGAGCAGTTCTTC

J: TRBJ1-4
V: TRBV30
D: TRBD1
size: many
CDR3: CAFTRQGLNEKLFF
DNA: TGTGCCTTCACCAGACAGGGCCTTAATGAAAAACTGTTTTTT

J: TRBJ1-1
V: TRBV7-9
D: .
size: many
CDR3: CASSSNRGHTVWEAFF
DNA: TGTGCCAGCAGCTCTAACCGAGGACATACAGTTTGGGAAGCTTTCTTT